Included here is one T cell receptor (beta chain) sequence, with context. This clonotype appeared many times. What this receptor recognizes is not known. Per-nucleotide qualities are absent, and no much larger clonotype sits a single base away. Library generation was performed with multiplex PCR. Sequenced on an Illumina HiSeq 4000. To build TCR beta libraries, CDR3 regions were amplified by Arm-PCR using iRepertoire HTBI primers. PCR products were gel purified before sequencing. The source study handled its data this way. Gene usage analysis of CDR3 amino acid clonotypes used the 62 TRBV and about 14 TRBJ segments found across samples. COPE and FqMerger were used to merge the filtered high-quality paired reads into contigs. BLAST was used to align contigs to IMGT TRBV, TRBD and TRBJ reference genes, and CDR3 was defined according to IMGT. Highly expanded clones were defined as clonotypes with a frequency above 0.1%. Repertoire diversity was measured by Shannon entropy, and V-J evenness by the Gini coefficient. Clonotypes shared by more than one individual were considered public. TCRdb reran the public reads through fastp at Q25 and MiXCR, keeping productive beta chains. Records with the same CDR3 protein are collapsed into one entry carrying the most frequent genes and DNA. None of the V and J calls come from the authors' own analysis; TCRdb made them. The sample data list fewer than 450,000 distinct CDR3 sequences, and roughly 20% of these were observed just once. Jointly, the top ten make up more than 20% of the sample.

This sample's time point label indicates: persistent/refractory GD, antithyroid drugs over 5 years with positive TRAb. For both TCR sequencing and RNA sequencing, RNA was extracted from PBMCs in TRIzol. Graves' disease was diagnosed according to American Thyroid Association guidelines. The patients came from an endocrinology department in Xi'an, China. Each patient gave approximately 10 milliliters of peripheral blood, collected in an EDTA anticoagulant tube. Ficoll Paque Plus density gradient separation was used to isolate PBMCs, and no further T cell sorting was done. RNA quality was checked with an Agilent 2100 Bioanalyzer and agarose gel, and concentration with a NanoDrop 2000. The CDR3 contains 16 residues, cysteine and phenylalanine counted. Just the 48-base CDR3 DNA is kept, in frame starting at base 1. The germline V gene encodes CDR1 ENHRY and CDR2 SYGVKD. Trimming accounts for 3 bases at V and 4 bases at J, while the number of junction bases matched to no gene is 10.

This specimen belongs to a study of regulatory T cells in long-lasting Graves disease (dated by TCRdb to the early 2020s). With respect to the entire study: Persistent Graves' disease meant more than 5 years of antithyroid drug treatment with TSH receptor autoantibodies that stayed positive. Peripheral blood TCR sequencing and RNA sequencing compared persistent Graves' disease patients with newly diagnosed Graves' disease patients. The study was registered as a clinical trial and conducted in China. A total of around 35 samples underwent TCR sequencing: about 13 from persistent and roughly 20 from newly diagnosed Graves' disease patients. Antithyroid drugs had been taken for approximately 10 years on average by persistent Graves' disease patients in the clinical cohort. Beyond this particular receptor, the publication reports: More public clonotypes were shared among persistent patients (roughly 2,700) than among newly diagnosed patients (over 900). TRBV28, TRBJ1-2 and TRBJ2-5 were preferentially used in persistent disease, while TRBV20-1 and TRBJ2-1 were favored in newly diagnosed disease. Compared with newly diagnosed patients, patients with persistent Graves' disease had lower TCR Shannon entropy and fewer highly expanded clones, which suggests clonal expansion. Sequencing and analysis were restricted to the TCR beta chain. The authors noted that the small sample size was a limitation that may lower accuracy. Because the primary lesion, thyroid tissue, could not be accessed, the study looked at peripheral blood alone.

The sequence is built from TRBV10-3 and TRBJ1-2; 8 nucleotides in the junction match TRBD1. This receptor was identified in a female donor with Graves disease. The sequencing here drew on peripheral blood mononuclear cells (PBMCs), taken when the disease was refractory, from a patient treated with antithyroid drugs. The CDR3: CAISDPSGTGIYGYTF. The bases read TGTGCCATCAGTGATCCGTCCGGGACAGGCATCTATGGCTACACCTTC.